The TCR beta chain described here comes from a study of blood T cells in healthy people across ages. CDR3 length: 12 residues. Trimming removed 1 base from V and 2 bases from J, with 5 bases in between. Per germline, CDR1 GTSNPN and CDR2 SVGIG (reference sequence). Through a sample-barcoded 5' primer and a J-beta primer mix, a second PCR was run for roughly 6 to 11 cycles. TCRdb redid the calling of the 5' RACE reads with MiXCR, one entry per CDR3 protein. The table has hundreds of thousands of distinct CDR3 sequences, less than 35% seen once. Sample: blood. The receptor comes from a woman over 75 in good health. The rearrangement uses TRBV30 and TRBJ1-1; D call uncertain. The CDR3 here is CAWSGTNTEAFF. The CDR3, as DNA: TGTGCCTGGAGTGGAACAAACACTGAAGCTTTCTTT. Filled out from reference TRBV30 and TRBJ1-1, the complete variable domain reads SQTIHQWPATLVQPVGSPLSLECTVEGTSNPNLYWYRQAAGRGLQLLFYSVGIGQISSEVPQNLSASRPQDRQFILSSKKLLLSDSGFYLCAWSGTNTEAFFGQGTRLTVV.